The 28 T cell receptor beta chains below come from one sample, sequenced in a study of ipilimumab plus nivolumab after autologous stem cell transplantation. Profiling relied on immunoSEQ multiplex PCR, and the TCRdb table lists in-frame clones only, not all of them. This sample yields tens of thousands of clones, of which 83% are seen a single time; 2% to 2.5% belongs to the top ten. This material consisted of PBMCs, taken in a trial of ipilimumab plus nivolumab as post-transplant consolidation. Receptor source: a male donor with diffuse large B-cell lymphoma.

The chain joins TRBV18 to TRBJ2-4; D perhaps matches TRBD1 (6 bases). V shed 5 bases and J shed 0 bases, with 17 bases lying between them. The CDR3 contains 17 residues. Germline V gene sequence: CDR1 KGHSH, CDR2 LQKENI. The CDR3 coding sequence is TGTGCCAGCTCAAAGGGGGAGAGACTGATAGCCAAAAACATTCAGTACTTC. It encodes CASSKGERLIAKNIQYF.

This clone was seen only a few times. This rearrangement joins TRBV29-1 to TRBJ1-4, with D tentatively TRBD1 (5 bases). Trimming removed 6 bases from V and 7 bases from J, with 18 bases in between. Germline V CDR1 and CDR2: SQVTM, ANQGSEA. The CDR3 covers 14 residues. Written as DNA, the CDR3 is TGCAGCGTGGACACAGGTACCCCGGGTGAAAAACTGTTTTTT. It encodes CSVDTGTPGEKLFF. The complete variable domain, with remaining parts taken from reference TRBV29-1 and TRBJ1-4, reads SAVISQKPSRDICQRGTSLTIQCQVDSQVTMMFWYRQQPGQSLTLIATANQGSEATYESGFVIDKFPISRPNLTFSTLTVSNMSPEDSSIYLCSVDTGTPGEKLFFGSGTQLSVL.

V and J are TRBV7-2 and TRBJ2-5; D remains ambiguous. Deletions cut 3 bases from V and 5 bases from J, with 10 bases between. This CDR3 region has 13 residues. CDR1 is SGHTA and CDR2 is FQGNSA in the germline V gene. CDR3 loop: CASSFASPETQYF. In DNA, the CDR3 is TGTGCCAGCAGCTTTGCTAGTCCCGAGACCCAGTACTTC. Based on the CDR3 plus reference TRBV7-2 and TRBJ2-5, the full variable domain is GAGVSQSPSNKVTEKGKDVELRCDPISGHTALYWYRQSLGQGLEFLIYFQGNSAPDKSGLPSDRFSAERTGGSVSTLTIQRTQQEDSAVYLCASSFASPETQYFGPGTRLLVL.

This chain joins TRBV7-2 and TRBJ2-3; TRBD2 matches at 11 bases. The CDR3 totals 16 residues. Germline V lookup: CDR1 SGHTA, CDR2 FQGNSA. With V trimmed by 5 bases and J by 6 bases, 10 bases remained unmatched. CDR3 in DNA: TGTGCCAGCAGCCCTGGGACTAGCGGTCTTATGGATACGCAGTATTTT. Protein product: CASSPGTSGLMDTQYF.

The CDR3 here is CASSLADTNEQFF. CDR3 coding DNA: TGTGCCAGCAGCTTAGCGGACACCAATGAGCAGTTCTTC. This chain joins TRBV13 and TRBJ2-1, with a weak D call TRBD1 (5 bases). The CDR3 has 13 residues. Trimming took 1 base from V and 6 from J, leaving 7 bases between them. CDR1 and CDR2 (germline): PRHDT, FYEKMQ (reference sequence).

This sequence joins TRBV6-5 and TRBJ1-1; D call uncertain. V gave up 2 bases and J gave up 4 bases, with 11 bases separating them. The CDR3 extends over 14 amino acids. Germline V gene data show CDR1 as MNHEY and CDR2 as SVGAGI. The CDR3 sequence: CASSYDGGSTEAFF. The CDR3 DNA sequence: TGTGCCAGCAGTTACGACGGAGGGAGCACTGAAGCTTTCTTT.

The chain uses TRBV6-1 and TRBJ2-5; D uncertain. Between the trimmed V and J ends, which lost 3 bases and 6 bases, there was a span of 14 bases. Germline values: CDR1 MNHNS, CDR2 SASEGT. The CDR3 totals 14 residues. This CDR3 is CASSDTLLMKTQYF. In DNA form, the CDR3 reads TGTGCCAGCAGTGATACTCTCCTTATGAAGACCCAGTACTTC.

This chain links TRBV9 with TRBJ1-1; 8 bases align to TRBD1. The CDR3 extends over 16 amino acids. With V trimmed by 1 base and J by 4 bases, 9 bases remained unmatched. The V gene's germline CDR1 is SGDLS and CDR2 YYNGEE. The chain's CDR3 is CASSVISQGASTEAFF. DNA of the CDR3: TGTGCCAGCAGCGTAATATCCCAGGGGGCTTCCACTGAAGCTTTCTTT.

This clone was seen once. The rearrangement uses TRBV2 and TRBJ2-3; 12 positions agree with TRBD2. The CDR3 extends over 19 amino acids. Germline values: CDR1 SNHLY, CDR2 FYNNEI. J lost 4 bases, V lost 4 bases, and 15 bases had no gene match. CDR3 in amino acids: CASSAPTSGGLSRADTQYF. CDR3 bases: TGTGCCAGCAGTGCCCCAACTAGCGGGGGGTTGTCTAGGGCAGATACGCAGTATTTT.

The chain couples TRBV2 to TRBJ1-1; D gene ambiguous. The CDR3 sequence is 11 residues long. Trimming took 2 bases from V and 5 from J, leaving 3 bases between them. Germline V gene data show CDR1 as SNHLY and CDR2 as FYNNEI. The CDR3 here is CASSERTEAFF. The CDR3 bases are TGTGCCAGCAGTGAAAGGACTGAAGCTTTCTTT.

The CDR3 is CASSFWRGRTEAFF. CDR3 sequence (DNA): TGCGCCAGCAGCTTTTGGCGGGGGCGAACTGAAGCTTTCTTT. V usage is TRBV5-1 and J usage is TRBJ1-1, with D tentatively TRBD1 (6 bases). This CDR3 region has 14 residues. The germline V gene encodes CDR1 SGHRS and CDR2 YFSETQ. Trimming shortened V by 2 bases and J by 5 bases, and 13 bases separated the two germline ends.

This CDR3 is CASSYAPAAQETQYF. The CDR3 DNA sequence: TGTGCCAGCAGTTACGCCCCGGCAGCGCAAGAGACCCAGTACTTC. This sequence joins TRBV11-2 and TRBJ2-5, with D hard to call. CDR3 length: 15 amino acids. CDR1 is SGHAT and CDR2 is FQNNGV in the germline V gene. Trimming cost V 6 bases and J 2 bases, with 16 bases left between them.

The chain links TRBV14 to TRBJ2-2, with 10 positions matching TRBD1. The J segment lost 4 bases and the V segment lost 8 bases, leaving 4 bases of the junction unmatched. Germline assignment: CDR1 SGHDN and CDR2 FVKESK. The CDR3 length is 14 residues. CDR3: CASAGQGVTGELFF. For the CDR3, the DNA is TGTGCCAGCGCCGGACAGGGGGTCACCGGGGAGCTGTTTTTT.

The CDR3, as DNA: TGTGCCAGCAGCTCCCCCTTGGGGGGCACCTACGAGCAGTACTTC. It yields the protein CASSSPLGGTYEQYF. The chain couples TRBV27 to TRBJ2-7, with D perhaps matching TRBD1 or TRBD2 (6 bases each). The V end lost 6 bases, the J end lost 2 bases, and 17 bases lay between the germline ends. The CDR3 spans 15 residues. Germline assignment: CDR1 MNHEY and CDR2 SMNVEV (reference sequence).

The V and J genes are TRBV5-3 and TRBJ1-2, with D maybe TRBD1 (5 bases). TRBV5-3 qualifies as an ORF whose function is uncertain. Trimming took off 8 bases at V and 7 bases at J, with 18 bases between the two ends. The CDR3 contains 13 residues. The CDR3 DNA follows: TGTGCCAGCAGATCGGGCAGGGTCAGTGGCTACACCTTC. Translation gives CASRSGRVSGYTF.

Concerning this clone itself: One end of the junction does not line up with germline, which may come from a read error. V and J are TRBV7-7 and TRBJ2-5; D is unclear. CDR1 is SSHAT and CDR2 is FNYEAQ in the germline V gene (reference sequence). The CDR3 sequence is 13 residues long. The CDR3 reads CASSFSNQETQYF. The CDR3 nucleotides read TGTGCTAGCAGCTTTAGTAACCAAGAGACCCAGTACTTC.

CDR3 region: CASSLAGGRNQPQHF. CDR3 coding DNA: TGCGCCAGCAGCTTGGCCGGAGGGAGGAATCAGCCCCAGCATTTT. This chain joins TRBV5-1 and TRBJ1-5, with D hard to call. Germline loops: CDR1 SGHRS, CDR2 YFSETQ. Trimming removed 0 bases from V and 4 bases from J, with 11 bases in between. The CDR3 runs to 15 residues.

The V call is TRBV11-2, the J call TRBJ2-7; TRBD2 matches at 10 bases. The V segment lost 6 bases and the J segment 0 bases; nucleotides outside the gene matches: 5. The CDR3 contains 15 residues. Germline values: CDR1 SGHAT, CDR2 FQNNGV. In DNA form, the CDR3 reads TGTGCCAGCAGTTCTACTAGCGGGATCTCCTACGAGCAGTACTTC. This translates into CASSSTSGISYEQYF.

The chain has TRBV7-2 and TRBJ2-6; D might be TRBD1 (7 bases). V lost 5 bases and J 1 base, leaving 9 bases between the germline ends. Germline CDR1 reads SGHTA; CDR2 reads FQGNSA. This CDR3 is 15 amino acids long. CDR3: CASSPGGSGANVLTF. Written as DNA, the CDR3 is TGTGCCAGCAGCCCAGGGGGGTCTGGGGCCAACGTCCTGACTTTC.

The chain joins TRBV7-9 to TRBJ1-2, with a tentative D call TRBD1 (5 bases). Germline CDR1 and CDR2: SEHNR and FQNEAQ (reference sequence). This CDR3 is built from 14 residues. The germline V and J ends were trimmed by 4 bases and 6 bases, with 15 bases remaining between them. The CDR3 reads CASSSYWGGDGYTF. The CDR3 DNA reads TGTGCCAGCAGCTCCTATTGGGGGGGAGATGGCTACACCTTC.

The chain couples TRBV10-3 to TRBJ2-1; TRBD2 might be the D (7 bases). The CDR3 has 15 residues. The germline V gene has CDR1 ENHRY and CDR2 SYGVKD. With 3 bases removed from V and 5 bases from J, the gap between germline ends came to 14 bases. The DNA of the CDR3 is TGTGCCATCAGTGAATCGGCGGGGGCCCACAATGAGCAGTTCTTC. This gives the protein CAISESAGAHNEQFF.

The V and J genes are TRBV11-2 and TRBJ1-2; D gene unclear. This CDR3 comprises 14 residues. Germline values: CDR1 SGHAT, CDR2 FQNNGV. V shed 5 bases and J shed 6 bases, with 16 bases lying between them. CDR3 amino acids: CASSPWAAGDGYTF. In DNA form, the CDR3 reads TGTGCCAGCAGCCCATGGGCTGCCGGGGATGGCTACACCTTC.

The chain recombines TRBV19 with TRBJ2-1; no clear D gene. The V end lost 3 bases, the J end lost 12 bases, and 12 bases lay between the germline ends. The germline V gene encodes CDR1 LNHDA and CDR2 SQIVND (reference sequence). This CDR3 contains 12 residues. CDR3 bases: TGTGCCAGTAGTATCGACCCCAGCTGGCAGTTCTTC. Protein sequence: CASSIDPSWQFF.

This clone was seen once. The V gene is TRBV11-2, the J gene TRBJ2-2; TRBD1 matches 11 bases. The CDR3 is made up of 16 amino acids. Looked up from germline, CDR1 is SGHAT and CDR2 is FQNNGV. Germline trimming cut 1 base from V and 7 bases from J; bases unmatched to any gene: 5. This CDR3 is CASSLGTGGIGGELFF. CDR3 sequence (DNA): TGTGCCAGCAGCTTAGGGACAGGGGGCATCGGCGGGGAGCTGTTTTTT.

The genes are TRBV6-4 and TRBJ1-5; D gene ambiguous. The CDR3 has 13 amino acids. V was pared by 5 bases and J by 0 bases, with 5 bases between. Germline V gene data show CDR1 as MRHNA and CDR2 as SNTAGT. The CDR3 region has the DNA TGTGCCAGCAGTACAAATAGCAATCAGCCCCAGCATTTT. It specifies CASSTNSNQPQHF.

The chain joins TRBV7-9 to TRBJ2-3; TRBD1 might be the D (6 bases). Germline CDR1 reads SEHNR; CDR2 reads FQNEAQ (reference sequence). Between the trimmed V and J ends, which lost 3 bases and 4 bases, there was a span of 17 bases. The CDR3 is 16 residues long. This CDR3 is CASSFGAGSGADTQYF. CDR3 sequence (DNA): TGTGCCAGCAGCTTCGGGGCCGGGTCAGGGGCAGATACGCAGTATTTT.

This clone was found many times. The chain couples TRBV7-9 to TRBJ1-4, with unresolved D. The CDR3 runs to 15 residues. V lost 4 bases and J lost 2, with 11 bases in between. From germline, CDR1 is SEHNR and CDR2 FQNEAQ (reference sequence). This CDR3 reads CASSSPGSTNEKLFF. The CDR3 bases are TGTGCCAGCAGCTCCCCGGGTTCCACTAATGAAAAACTGTTTTTT.

Only a few counts were recorded for this clone. The V gene is TRBV11-2, the J gene TRBJ2-7, with D hard to call. V lost 0 bases and J 6 bases, leaving 6 bases between the germline ends. Germline assignment: CDR1 SGHAT and CDR2 FQNNGV. The CDR3 runs 12 residues. CDR3 in amino acids: CASSLEVGEQYF. The CDR3 coding sequence is TGTGCCAGCAGCTTAGAGGTGGGCGAGCAGTACTTC.